The rows below give T cell receptor beta chains drawn from one sample of a study of blood T cell repertoires in COVID-19. Clones were sequenced by immunoSEQ multiplex PCR, and TCRdb holds only the in-frame ones, with some missing. The sample shows over 150,000 clones, 70% to 85% of them seen only once. The sequenced sample consisted of peripheral blood. Receptor source: a human donor in a cohort sampled during active COVID-19. CDR3s include the opening cysteine and the closing phenylalanine or tryptophan. Fields, in order: CDR3 length, clone size, V gene, D gene, J gene, CDR3 protein, CDR3 DNA. D genes are given only for firm matches. Only part of the rows carry a size: once, few, many, or a class if the clone is expanded.

>16|NA|TRBV19|TRBD2|TRBJ2-1
CASSTQRERNYNEQFF
TGTGCCAGTAGTACCCAGCGGGAGCGTAACTACAATGAGCAGTTCTTC
>16|NA|TRBV27|TRBD1|TRBJ2-1
CASSLWLDRGYNEQFF
TGTGCCAGCAGTTTATGGTTGGACAGGGGATACAATGAGCAGTTCTTC
>15|NA|TRBV29-1|TRBD2|TRBJ2-1
CSVAGLAGVYNEQFF
TGCAGCGTTGCCGGACTAGCGGGAGTTTACAATGAGCAGTTCTTC
>13|NA|TRBV28|TRBD1|TRBJ2-5
CASTWTGEETQYF
TGTGCCAGCACCTGGACAGGGGAAGAGACCCAGTACTTC
>15|once|TRBV4-1|TRBD1|TRBJ2-7
CASSPEQGAGYEQYF
TGCGCCAGCAGCCCGGAACAGGGGGCAGGCTACGAGCAGTACTTC
>18|once|TRBV7-8|TRBD2|TRBJ2-2
CASSLRRTSGRSSWELFF
TGTGCCAGCAGCTTAAGAAGGACTAGCGGGAGGTCTAGCTGGGAGCTGTTTTTT
>15|NA|TRBV9|NA|TRBJ2-2
CASSVESRVTGELFF
TGTGCCAGCAGCGTAGAGAGCAGGGTCACCGGGGAGCTGTTTTTT
>15|many|TRBV4-1|TRBD1|TRBJ1-5
CASSQGDRGLQPQHF
TGCGCCAGCAGCCAAGGGGACAGGGGGCTTCAGCCCCAGCATTTT
>14|once|TRBV11-2|NA|TRBJ2-7
CASSPTATRLEQYF
TGTGCCAGCAGCCCCACCGCGACTAGGCTCGAGCAGTACTTC
>14|NA|TRBV5-4|TRBD1|TRBJ2-7
CASTNPRGINEQYF
TGTGCCAGCACCAACCCCAGGGGGATCAACGAGCAGTACTTC
>19|NA|TRBV28|NA|TRBJ1-5
CASSSLGFFGGGSNQPQHF
TGTGCCAGCAGTTCTCTCGGTTTTTTCGGGGGGGGAAGCAATCAGCCCCAGCATTTT
>11|NA|TRBV6-5|NA|TRBJ1-2
CASTPGYGYTF
TGTGCCAGCACCCCGGGATATGGCTACACCTTC
>17|once|TRBV2|NA|TRBJ2-7
CASSEFGSGRGPYEQYF
TGTGCCAGCAGTGAATTCGGGTCGGGCAGGGGTCCCTACGAGCAGTACTTC
>14|NA|TRBV19|NA|TRBJ2-1
CASSPFSSYNEQFF
TGTGCCAGTAGTCCCTTTAGCTCCTACAATGAGCAGTTCTTC
>13|NA|TRBV6-5|NA|TRBJ1-2
CASSFGTFYGYTF
TGTGCCAGCAGCTTCGGGACATTCTATGGCTACACCTTC
>13|NA|TRBV5-4|NA|TRBJ2-1
CASSLVAAAEQFF
TGTGCCAGCAGCTTGGTGGCTGCCGCAGAGCAGTTCTTC
>17|NA|TRBV7-2|TRBD2|TRBJ2-7
CASSPTWSSGITYEQYF
TGTGCCAGCAGCCCCACGTGGTCTAGCGGTATTACCTACGAGCAGTACTTC
>15|NA|TRBV5-1|NA|TRBJ2-5
CASSRDTLTGETQYF
TGCGCCAGCAGTCGGGACACACTAACCGGGGAGACCCAGTACTTC
>14|NA|TRBV9|TRBD1|TRBJ1-4
CASSQDRGREKLFF
TGTGCCAGCAGTCAAGACAGGGGACGTGAAAAACTGTTTTTT
>14|many|TRBV7-6|NA|TRBJ1-1
CASSPRQGDTEAFF
TGTGCCAGCAGCCCCCGCCAGGGCGACACTGAAGCTTTCTTT
>15|NA|TRBV18|TRBD1|TRBJ2-5
CASSPGTGNSETQYF
TGTGCCAGCTCACCAGGGACAGGGAACTCAGAGACCCAGTACTTC
>15|many|TRBV3-1/TRBV3-2|NA|TRBJ2-1
CASSHSRGSYNEQFF
TGTGCCAGCAGCCATTCTCGAGGCTCCTACAATGAGCAGTTCTTC
>15|NA|TRBV6-6|TRBD2|TRBJ2-3
CASRGLAGVADTQYF
TGTGCCAGCAGGGGTCTAGCGGGAGTTGCAGATACGCAGTATTTT
>16|NA|TRBV19|NA|TRBJ1-1
CASSIRYRTARTEAFF
TGTGCCAGTAGTATTCGGTACAGGACCGCCAGGACTGAAGCTTTCTTT
>17|NA|TRBV7-2|TRBD1|TRBJ2-3
CASSSQDRVGGTDTQYF
TGTGCCAGCAGCTCCCAAGACAGGGTCGGGGGCACAGATACGCAGTATTTT
>16|once|TRBV4-1|TRBD2|TRBJ2-1
CASSRSPSGSRNEQFF
TGCGCCAGCAGCCGGTCCCCTAGCGGGAGTCGAAATGAGCAGTTCTTC
>12|NA|TRBV6-5|NA|TRBJ2-3
CASSPGADTQYF
TGTGCCAGCAGCCCAGGGGCAGATACGCAGTATTTT
>14|NA|TRBV19|NA|TRBJ1-5
CASNPKEGNQPQHF
TGTGCCAGTAACCCGAAGGAGGGAAATCAGCCCCAGCATTTT
>15|NA|TRBV28|TRBD1|TRBJ1-2
CASSSTGTGYYGYTF
TGTGCCAGCAGTTCAACCGGGACAGGCTACTATGGCTACACCTTC
>15|NA|TRBV19|NA|TRBJ1-3
CASDNFGGSGNTIYF
TGTGCCAGCGACAATTTCGGAGGCTCTGGAAACACCATATATTTT
>15|NA|TRBV19|TRBD1|TRBJ2-3
CASSPDRGVTDTQYF
TGTGCCAGTAGCCCTGACAGGGGAGTGACAGATACGCAGTATTTT
>13|NA|TRBV7-8|TRBD1|TRBJ2-7
CASSADRAYEQYF
TGTGCCAGCAGCGCGGACAGGGCCTACGAGCAGTACTTC
>17|NA|TRBV5-4|TRBD2|TRBJ2-1
CASSPSRTSGMYNEQFF
TGTGCCAGCAGCCCCTCCCGGACTAGCGGGATGTACAATGAGCAGTTCTTC
>15|NA|TRBV27|NA|TRBJ2-1
CASSPTGASYNEQFF
TGTGCCAGCAGTCCGACTGGCGCTTCCTACAATGAGCAGTTCTTC
>16|NA|TRBV3-1/TRBV3-2|TRBD2|TRBJ2-3
CASSQEYGRADDTQYF
TGTGCCAGCAGCCAAGAGTACGGGAGGGCCGATGATACGCAGTATTTT
>18|NA|TRBV3-1/TRBV3-2|TRBD1|TRBJ1-1
CASSQVFGTGGADTEAFF
TGTGCCAGCAGCCAAGTATTCGGGACAGGGGGCGCGGACACTGAAGCTTTCTTT
>15|NA|TRBV19|NA|TRBJ2-2
CASSILSDSTGELFF
TGTGCCAGTAGTATACTAAGCGACAGCACCGGGGAGCTGTTTTTT
>13|NA|TRBV6-5|TRBD2|TRBJ2-7
CASRSGREYEQYF
TGTGCCAGCAGGTCCGGGAGGGAGTACGAGCAGTACTTC
>13|NA|TRBV18|TRBD1|TRBJ1-2
CASSEGQGHGYTF
TGTGCCAGCTCAGAGGGACAGGGTCACGGCTACACCTTC
>15|NA|TRBV2|TRBD1|TRBJ1-5
CASAGQGISNQPQHF
TGTGCCAGCGCCGGACAGGGGATTAGCAATCAGCCCCAGCATTTT
>15|NA|TRBV7-6|NA|TRBJ1-5
CASSLGEGHNQPQHF
TGTGCCAGCAGCCTGGGGGAGGGCCACAATCAGCCCCAGCATTTT
>15|NA|TRBV24-1|TRBD1|TRBJ2-7
CATSDSDRGHDEQYF
TGTGCCACCAGTGACTCGGACAGGGGGCATGACGAGCAGTACTTC
>16|NA|TRBV6-5|TRBD1|TRBJ2-5
CASSYFLGRGTETQYF
TGTGCCAGCAGTTACTTTTTGGGCAGGGGGACAGAGACCCAGTACTTC
>15|NA|TRBV9|NA|TRBJ1-1
CASSPTGTKNTEAFF
TGTGCCAGCAGCCCCACCGGGACAAAGAACACTGAAGCTTTCTTT
>13|NA|TRBV19|TRBD2|TRBJ2-5
CASSRAGLETQYF
TGTGCCAGTAGCCGAGCGGGATTGGAGACCCAGTACTTC
>17|NA|TRBV28|TRBD2|TRBJ2-3
CASSSTSSGRITDTQYF
TGTGCCAGCAGTTCTACGTCTAGCGGGAGGATCACAGATACGCAGTATTTT